The sample holds a few counts of the clone carrying this T cell receptor beta chain. The antigen remains unidentified. V was pared by 0 bases and J by 5 bases, with 10 bases between. Germline values: CDR1 MGHRA, CDR2 YSYEKL. This CDR3 has 14 residues. This sample is drawn from a study of T-cell memory formation after mild COVID-19. Looking at the study overall: Largely, TCR clusters stayed within a single donor. Findings of the study overall: Researchers could not confirm that second-wave clones peaking on day 37 targeted SARS-CoV-2.

The authors produced TCR alpha and TCR beta cDNA libraries with sample barcodes and UMIs by 5'RACE using constant-segment primers. TCRdb fed the 5' RACE reads into MiXCR, producing one record per CDR3 protein. The table records around 90,000 distinct CDR3 sequences, more than 13% of them present only once. Sequencing was done on a sample of PBMCs or a T cell subset sorted from them (not recorded which). The chain carries TRBV4-1 and TRBJ1-1, with D unclear. This receptor was identified in a man between 18 and 29 years old who had mild COVID-19 (a few samples of this study predate the infection). Cell type and time point are not known. Here the CDR3 DNA reads TGCGCCAGCAGCCAAGAAACAGACGCAACTGAAGCTTTCTTT. It specifies CASSQETDATEAFF.